Included here is one TCR beta chain sequence, with context. Its antigen is unknown. The CDR3 length is 14 residues. V lost 3 bases and J lost 8; bases outside the gene matches: 5. Germline V gives CDR1 KGHDR, CDR2 SFDVKD. The data originate from a study of CD8+CD57+ T cells in acquired aplastic anemia. About the research overall: Yields of DNA that came from sorted CD4+ and CD8+ cells averaged about 3.4 ug.

Findings of the study overall: Patients and controls shared twenty-nine CD8+ CDR3 sequences, which appeared highly expressed in patients and within their immunodominant clones.

Selection for sequencing was limited to patients who had shown CD8+CD57+ cell expansion by flow cytometry. Blood sampling was performed on the patients, and none of them had received therapy by then. The template used for profiling TCR beta VDJ and CDR3 was genomic DNA. From the reads, TCRdb called clonotypes with MiXCR, one entry per CDR3 protein. The repertoire consists of some 200,000 distinct CDR3 sequences, with 65% occurring once and the leading ten covering roughly 50%. The V and J genes are TRBV24-1 and TRBJ1-2; the match to TRBD1 covers 10 bases. What was sequenced was sorted CD4+, CD8+, or CD8+CD57+ T cells (not recorded which) from PBMCs. This TCR came from a human donor with aplastic anemia. CDR3 sequence: CATSDGGQGRGYTF. The DNA of the CDR3 is TGTGCCACCAGTGATGGGGGACAGGGGCGCGGCTACACCTTC.